One sample yielded the 22 T cell receptor beta chains listed below, sequenced in a study of glioma-infiltrating T cells. The iRepertoire nested amplicon-rescue multiplex PCR amplified TCR alpha and beta CDR3s from RNA. MiXCR was run by TCRdb on the multiplex PCR reads, yielding one entry per CDR3 protein. This table holds around 170,000 distinct CDR3 sequences, approximately 40% found once. The sequenced sample consisted of glioma tissue, nonneoplastic brain tissue, or PBMCs (not recorded which). The source of these receptors is a human donor with low-grade glioma or glioblastoma, undergoing nonglioma brain surgery, or in good health (not recorded which).

A note on this clonotype: A much larger clone differs by one base, so this may be a read error. The chain has TRBV6-1 and TRBJ2-1; the D gene is possibly TRBD2 (6 bases). CDR3 size: 14 residues. Germline-derived CDR1 and CDR2 are MNHNS and SASEGT. Written as DNA, the CDR3 is TGTGCCACACGGGGGACGGAGCCGAACAATGAGCAGATCTTC. Translation: CATRGTEPNNEQIF.

The gene calls are TRBV4-1 and TRBJ2-1; D gene unclear. The V gene's germline CDR1 is MGHRA and CDR2 YSYEKL. The CDR3 contains 12 residues. V lost 0 bases and J 8 bases, leaving 5 bases between the germline ends. This chain's CDR3 is CASSQDWDEQFF. The DNA of the CDR3 is TGCGCCAGCAGCCAAGATTGGGATGAGCAGTTCTTC.

This clonotype was counted a single time. The junction departs from the called germline gene at one end, perhaps through a read error. The chain recombines TRBV4-1 with TRBJ2-1; TRBD2 aligns across 12 bases. This CDR3 has 16 amino acids. Germline V CDR1 and CDR2: MGHRA, YSYEKL. The CDR3: CSSSQERLAGDNEQFF. CDR3 sequence (DNA): TGCTCCAGCAGCCAAGAAAGACTAGCGGGAGACAATGAGCAGTTCTTC.

This clonotype was detected many times. The chain couples TRBV12-3 or TRBV12-4 to TRBJ1-3, with a possible D match to TRBD1 (5 bases). CDR3 size: 15 residues. Trimming took 2 bases from V and 3 from J, leaving 11 bases between them. In DNA, the CDR3 is TGTGCCAGCAGTTTAATGGGGGGAGGTGGAAACACCATATATTTT. Encoded protein: CASSLMGGGGNTIYF.

This clonotype was seen once. This clone may be a read error of a much larger clone one base away. The chain uses TRBV6-9 and TRBJ2-7; 7 nucleotides agree with TRBD1. The CDR3 sequence is 14 residues long. The junction had 9 bases not matched to a gene; V was cut back by 3 bases and J by 7 bases. Germline V gives CDR1 MNHGY, CDR2 SVAAGI. The CDR3 loop is CASSYGRDSLEQYF. DNA for the CDR3: TGTGCCAGCAGTTACGGTCGGGACAGCCTTGAGCAGTACTTC.

A remark on this clonotype: This sequence may be a read error, since a much larger clone differs from it by one base. Here the CDR3 reads CASSGYQDVAVLTF. The CDR3 DNA is TGTGCCAGCAGTGGATATCAGGACGTGGCGGTCCTGACTTTC. The V gene is TRBV25-1, the J gene TRBJ2-6; D uncertain. The CDR3 totals 14 residues. Trimming cost V 4 bases and J 13 bases, with 17 bases left between them. Germline CDR1 and CDR2: MGHDK and SYGVNS.

This clonotype has just a few counts. This rearrangement joins TRBV7-9 to TRBJ2-1; 12 positions agree with TRBD2. The CDR3 loop spans 16 amino acids. Germline V gene sequence: CDR1 SEHNR, CDR2 FQNEAQ (reference sequence). The ends lost 5 bases at V and 5 bases at J; junction bases unmatched: 7. The CDR3 DNA reads as TGTGCCAGCAGCCGGACTAGCGGGATTGGTGACAATGAGCAGTTCTTC. Protein product: CASSRTSGIGDNEQFF.

This clonotype appeared once. Possible read error: a much larger clone is one base away. This chain joins TRBV20-1 and TRBJ2-7; 9 bases line up with TRBD2. The V gene end was trimmed by 4 bases and the J gene end by 5 bases; junction bases not matched to a gene: 12. This CDR3 region has 15 residues. CDR1 DFQATT and CDR2 SNEGSKA come from the germline V gene (reference sequence). The CDR3 DNA reads TGCAGTGCTACTTCCCCGAATAGCGGGAGCCACGAGCAGTACTTC. Protein sequence: CSATSPNSGSHEQYF.

The chain employs TRBV6-2 or TRBV6-3 and TRBJ1-6; D ambiguous. Germline CDR1 reads MNHEY; CDR2 reads SVGEGT. Trimming cost V 6 bases and J 8 bases, with 8 bases left between them. The CDR3 has 12 residues. CDR3 bases: TGTGCCAGCAGGAACATTGATTCACCCCTCCACTTT. Its protein is CASRNIDSPLHF.

About this clonotype: It may be a read error: a sequence one base away is much more abundant. The chain employs TRBV7-3 and TRBJ1-1; a possible D gene is TRBD1 (5 bases). This CDR3 contains 14 residues. From germline, CDR1 is SGHTA and CDR2 FQGTGA. This CDR3 is CAISVLQGNTEAFF. The CDR3 coding sequence is TGTGCCATCAGCGTCCTGCAGGGTAACACTGAAGCTTTCTTT.

This clonotype has a count of ten or more. The chain uses TRBV28 and TRBJ2-3, with D perhaps TRBD1 or TRBD2 (5 bases each). Germline loops: CDR1 MDHEN, CDR2 SYDVKM. Trimming removed 6 bases at V and 6 bases at J, with 16 bases between. The CDR3 has 14 residues. CDR3 region: CASRQPGTTDTQYF. DNA for the CDR3: TGTGCCAGCAGGCAACCCGGGACCACCGATACGCAGTATTTT. Full variable domain (remainder filled in from reference TRBV28 and TRBJ2-3): DVKVTQSSRYLVKRTGEKVFLECVQDMDHENMFWYRQDPGLGLRLIYFSYDVKMKEKGDIPEGYSVSREKKERFSLILESASTNQTSMYLCASRQPGTTDTQYFGPGTRLTVL.

This clonotype was counted between two and nine times. A much bigger clone sits one base away, suggesting this may be a read error. The conserved final phenylalanine or tryptophan is absent from the CDR3, which likely points to a read error. V and J are TRBV28 and TRBJ1-2, with unresolved D. Trimming removed 7 bases from V and 5 bases from J, with 11 bases in between. CDR1 is MDHEN, CDR2 SYDVKM, per germline. CDR3 length equals 12 residues. The CDR3 spells CASISGPYGYTL. The CDR3 coding sequence is TGTGCCAGCATTTCGGGCCCTTATGGCTACACCCTC.

This clonotype has a handful of counts. CDR3 nucleotides: TGTGCCAGCAGCTCGGTAGCGGGAGGCAACAATGAGCAGTTCTTC. Translated, it gives CASSSVAGGNNEQFF. The chain combines TRBV7-6 with TRBJ2-1, with 10 bases identical to TRBD2. With 4 bases clipped from V and 5 bases from J, the junction kept 5 bases outside the gene matches. CDR3 length: 15 amino acids. CDR1 and CDR2 (germline): SGHVS, FNYEAQ.

This clonotype occurred many times. This chain joins TRBV20-1 and TRBJ2-3, with 14 positions matching TRBD2. The CDR3 runs 16 residues. The V segment lost 5 bases and the J segment 4 bases; nucleotides outside the gene matches: 8. In germline, CDR1 is DFQATT, CDR2 SNEGSKA (reference sequence). In DNA, the CDR3 is TGCAGTGCTGGCCGACGACTAGCGGGAGGGGCAGATACGCAGTATTTT. It is translated as CSAGRRLAGGADTQYF.

The genes are TRBV5-1 and TRBJ1-1, with a weak D call TRBD1 (6 bases). With 4 bases removed from V and 1 base from J, the gap between germline ends came to 17 bases. CDR1 is SGHRS and CDR2 is YFSETQ in the germline V gene. This CDR3 spans 16 amino acids. CDR3 DNA sequence: TGCGCCAGCAGCACGATCTCTTTGACAGGGAACACTGAAGCTTTCTTT. Translating gives CASSTISLTGNTEAFF.

In its sample, this clonotype was seen many times. J is TRBJ2-3 and V is TRBV28; 7 nucleotides match TRBD1. Trimming at V came to 6 bases and at J to 2 bases, leaving 8 bases not matched to a gene. There are 15 residues in the CDR3. From germline, CDR1 is MDHEN and CDR2 SYDVKM. The CDR3 region is CASRRQGDNTDTQYF. DNA of the CDR3: TGTGCCAGCAGACGACAGGGAGACAACACAGATACGCAGTATTTT.

The chain uses TRBV28 and TRBJ2-1; 8 bases align to TRBD2. This CDR3 has 13 amino acids. V gave up 6 bases and J gave up 15 bases; unmatched junction bases: 13. CDR1 and CDR2 (germline): MDHEN, SYDVKM. CDR3 bases: TGTGCCAGCAGCCCCCTCAGAGCGGGAGACCTGTTCTTC. It yields the protein CASSPLRAGDLFF.

With respect to this clonotype: This could be a read error, since a much larger clone is one nucleotide away. The rearrangement joins TRBV6-1 to TRBJ1-6; possibly TRBD1 for D (5 bases). Deletions cut 8 bases from V and 8 bases from J, with 16 bases between. Germline loops: CDR1 MNHNS, CDR2 SASEGT. The CDR3 is 14 residues long. In DNA form, the CDR3 reads TGTGCCAGCGGGTCCGGGACGGTCGATTCACCCCTCCACTTT. It translates to CASGSGTVDSPLHF.

The V and J genes are TRBV5-1 and TRBJ2-2; D is uncertain. CDR1 is SGHRS, CDR2 YFSETQ, per germline. The ends were cut back, 1 base at V and 7 bases at J, with 14 bases in the middle. CDR3 length: 15 residues. This CDR3 reads CASSLRSGVNGELFF. CDR3 sequence (DNA): TGCGCCAGCAGCTTGCGGAGTGGGGTCAACGGGGAGCTGTTTTTT.

In this sample, this clonotype turned up once. One junction end does not reproduce the germline sequence, and a read error may be involved. V gene TRBV6-2 or TRBV6-3 combines with J gene TRBJ2-2; D perhaps matches TRBD2 (5 bases). The CDR3 runs to 15 residues. Germline CDR1 is MNHEY and CDR2 is SVGEGT. CDR3 DNA sequence: TGTGCCATCAGTGACATGGAGCGTTACACCGGGAAGCTGTTTTTT. Translated, it gives CAISDMERYTGKLFF.

This clonotype was recorded a few times. The V and J genes are TRBV12-5 and TRBJ1-2; D not resolved. There are 14 residues in the CDR3. Trimming cost V 6 bases and J 1 base, with 12 bases left between them. CDR1 LGHNT and CDR2 FRNRAP come from the germline V gene. The CDR3 DNA is TGTGCTAGTGGCGCGGAGGGAAGTAACTATGGCTACACCTTC. It codes for CASGAEGSNYGYTF. The full variable domain, in which reference TRBV12-5 and TRBJ1-2 provide the parts outside the CDR3, is DARVTQTPRHKVTEMGQEVTMRCQPILGHNTVFWYRQTMMQGLELLAYFRNRAPLDDSGMPKDRFSAEMPDATLATLKIQPSEPRDSAVYFCASGAEGSNYGYTFGSGTRLTVV.

V usage is TRBV2 and J usage is TRBJ2-3; D ambiguous. With 3 bases removed from V and 0 bases from J, the gap between germline ends came to 7 bases. Germline V gene lookup returns CDR1 SNHLY and CDR2 FYNNEI. The CDR3 covers 14 residues. In DNA, the CDR3 is TGTGCCAGCAGTGAGTTTTTCAGCACAGATACGCAGTATTTT. Translated, it gives CASSEFFSTDTQYF.